The sequence of this T cell receptor (beta chain) was determined in a study of CD8+CD57+ T cells in acquired aplastic anemia. In the study overall: Sorting CD4+ and CD8+ cells gave DNA averaging about 3.3 ug.

Trimming at V came to 5 bases and at J to 2 bases, leaving 4 bases not matched to a gene. The CDR3 sequence is 16 residues long. The germline V gene encodes CDR1 SEHNR and CDR2 FQNEAQ (reference sequence). CDR3 and TCR beta VDJ profiling relied on a genomic DNA template. One entry per CDR3 protein results from TCRdb running MiXCR on the reads. The table lists 250,000 to 350,000 distinct CDR3 sequences, under 65% of them singletons. Patients included in sequencing had previously demonstrated CD8+CD57+ cell expansion by flow cytometry. No patient had been given any therapy when blood was sampled. This clonotype was seen a few times. The antigen is undetermined. Overall study findings and caveats: Statistical testing detected no significant gap in CD8+ Simpson's diversity between patients and controls. Shared by patients and controls, almost 30 CD8+ CDR3s were abundant in patients.

The receptor was isolated from a human donor with aplastic anemia. What was sequenced was sorted CD4+, CD8+, or CD8+CD57+ T cells (not recorded which) from PBMCs. The chain uses TRBV7-9 and TRBJ2-6; 9 nucleotides line up with TRBD1. CDR3: CASSPRTGAGANVLTF. The CDR3 DNA is TGTGCCAGCAGCCCGAGGACAGGGGCTGGGGCCAACGTCCTGACTTTC.